Shown below are 32 T cell receptor beta chains from a single sample sequenced in a study of blood T cells in healthy people across ages. A second PCR, run for roughly 7 to 11 cycles, used a sample-barcoded 5' primer plus a J-beta primer mix. One entry per CDR3 protein, called by TCRdb with MiXCR from the 5' RACE reads. In the table there are 1.5 million to 2 million distinct CDR3 sequences, 28% of which are singletons. The specimen was blood. The receptors here all came from a woman between 25 and 40 years old in good health.

The CDR3 region is CASSGDGGSENIQYF. Here the CDR3 DNA reads TGTGCCAGCAGCGGGGACGGGGGGTCCGAAAACATTCAGTACTTC. J is TRBJ2-4 and V is TRBV2, with TRBD2 matching over 7 bases. CDR3 length: 15 residues. CDR1 is SNHLY and CDR2 is FYNNEI in the germline V gene. The junction had 10 bases not matched to a gene; V was cut back by 6 bases and J by 5 bases.

The rearrangement joins TRBV27 to TRBJ2-7; unclear D gene. The germline gives CDR1 MNHEY, CDR2 SMNVEV (reference sequence). Trimming removed 5 bases from V and 0 bases from J, with 14 bases in between. The CDR3 contains 15 residues. DNA for the CDR3: TGTGCCAGCAGTGCTGGGTGGCAAGACTCCTACGAGCAGTACTTC. Translating it yields CASSAGWQDSYEQYF.

This sequence joins TRBV30 and TRBJ2-7; D is possibly TRBD1 or TRBD2 (5 bases each). Germline CDR1 reads GTSNPN; CDR2 reads SVGIG (reference sequence). V was trimmed by 3 bases and J by 5 bases, leaving 11 bases between them. The CDR3 runs to 12 residues. CDR3 region: CAWRRGPNEQYF. The DNA for the CDR3 is TGTGCCTGGAGACGGGGACCCAACGAGCAGTACTTC.

This clonotype has only a few counts. The chain is built from TRBV7-9 and TRBJ1-5; a possible D gene is TRBD1 (5 bases). V was clipped by 5 bases and J by 4 bases, with 12 bases between them. The CDR3 extends over 14 amino acids. The germline V gene has CDR1 SEHNR and CDR2 FQNEAQ (reference sequence). The CDR3 spells CASSAGRMNQPQHF. The CDR3 nucleotides are TGTGCCAGCAGCGCGGGACGGATGAATCAGCCCCAGCATTTT.

Details on this clonotype: A much bigger clone sits one base away, suggesting this may be a read error. This sequence joins TRBV7-8 and TRBJ2-1; the D call may be TRBD1 or TRBD2 (7 bases each). Germline V lookup: CDR1 SGHVS, CDR2 FQNEAQ. V was shortened by 3 bases and J by 9 bases, with 15 bases between the two germline ends. This CDR3 spans 14 amino acids. This CDR3 is CASSFGRGGSEQFF. CDR3 sequence (DNA): TGTGCCAGCAGCTTTGGCAGGGGGGGGAGTGAGCAGTTCTTC. Full variable domain (outside the CDR3, taken from reference TRBV7-8 and TRBJ2-1): GAGVSQSPRYKVAKRGQDVALRCDPISGHVSLFWYQQALGQGPEFLTYFQNEAQLDKSGLPSDRFFAERPEGSVSTLKIQRTQQEDSAVYLCASSFGRGGSEQFFGPGTRLTVL.

This chain links TRBV27 with TRBJ2-1, with TRBD2 identical over 13 bases. Germline loops: CDR1 MNHEY, CDR2 SMNVEV (reference sequence). This CDR3 is built from 18 residues. V trimming: 8 bases; J trimming: 2 bases; junction bases outside the gene matches: 12. The CDR3 reads CASRTRTSGSYPYNEQFF. The CDR3 DNA follows: TGTGCCAGCCGGACTCGGACTAGCGGGAGTTATCCCTACAATGAGCAGTTCTTC.

J is TRBJ2-5 and V is TRBV12-3 or TRBV12-4; 9 bases are shared with TRBD1. The CDR3 is made up of 14 amino acids. After removal of 7 bases from V and 6 bases from J, the junction contained 9 bases not matched to a gene. The CDR3 protein is CASTSGQGRQTQYF. The CDR3 DNA follows: TGTGCCAGCACCTCCGGACAGGGGCGTCAGACCCAGTACTTC.

V usage is TRBV7-2 and J usage is TRBJ1-6, with 9 positions matching TRBD1. In germline, CDR1 is SGHTA, CDR2 FQGNSA. The CDR3 sequence is 16 residues long. V trimming: 2 bases; J trimming: 9 bases; junction bases outside the gene matches: 8. The CDR3 here is CASSLRDREFGSPLHF. The CDR3 DNA sequence: TGTGCCAGCAGCTTAAGGGACAGGGAATTTGGTTCACCCCTCCACTTT.

This clonotype was found a few times. The J gene is TRBJ1-2, the V gene TRBV2; TRBD1 matches 7 bases. Trimming cost V 6 bases and J 5 bases; bases outside gene matches: 9. From germline, CDR1 is SNHLY and CDR2 FYNNEI. The CDR3 sequence is 14 residues long. CDR3 in DNA: TGTGCCAGCAGGGAGGGACAGACTTTTTATGGCTACACCTTC. Translating gives CASREGQTFYGYTF.

This chain joins TRBV9 and TRBJ2-1, with 7 bases matching TRBD2. This CDR3 has 16 amino acids. V dropped 0 bases and J dropped 3; count of bases not matched to a gene: 6. Germline V gene sequence: CDR1 SGDLS, CDR2 YYNGEE. The CDR3 DNA sequence: TGTGCCAGCAGCGTAGGGGGGGGGACCCTCTACAATGAGCAGTTCTTC. It yields the protein CASSVGGGTLYNEQFF. The full variable domain, its missing parts supplied by reference TRBV9 and TRBJ2-1, is DSGVTQTPKHLITATGQRVTLRCSPRSGDLSVYWYQQSLDQGLQFLIQYYNGEERAKGNILERFSAQQFPDLHSELNLSSLELGDSALYFCASSVGGGTLYNEQFFGPGTRLTVL.

This clonotype was picked up a small number of times. The rearrangement joins TRBV20-1 to TRBJ2-5; TRBD2 might be the D (5 bases). CDR1 and CDR2 (germline): DFQATT, SNEGSKA (reference sequence). V shed 0 bases and J shed 5 bases, with 10 bases lying between them. The CDR3 loop spans 13 amino acids. The CDR3 sequence: CSARDLSGETQYF. CDR3 in DNA: TGCAGTGCTAGAGATTTGAGCGGCGAGACCCAGTACTTC.

This clonotype has a handful of counts. The chain couples TRBV24-1 to TRBJ2-1; TRBD1 might be the D (5 bases). The J call may be in error: the DNA end matches TRBJ2-7 better. Germline V gene data show CDR1 as KGHDR and CDR2 as SFDVKD. CDR3 length: 14 residues. The DNA for the CDR3 is TGTGCCACCAGTGGAGTGGGGCCTGGAAATGAGCAGTACTTC. Translation gives CATSGVGPGNEQYF.

This clonotype was seen at least ten times. The rearrangement uses TRBV27 and TRBJ2-1; 14 bases align to TRBD2. Looked up from germline, CDR1 is MNHEY and CDR2 is SMNVEV (reference sequence). V was pared by 4 bases and J by 7 bases, with 12 bases of the junction left unmatched. The CDR3 length is 18 residues. The CDR3 spells CASSSPRTSGRPGNEQFF. For the CDR3, the DNA is TGTGCCAGCAGTTCTCCTAGGACTAGCGGGAGGCCGGGTAATGAGCAGTTCTTC.

This clonotype was picked up a small number of times. The chain recombines TRBV3-1 with TRBJ2-7; 7 bases align to TRBD1. The CDR3 runs 14 residues. The germline V gene has CDR1 LGHDT and CDR2 YNNKEL (reference sequence). Losses at the gene ends were 3 bases for V and 2 bases for J; bases not matched to a gene: 4. CDR3 sequence: CASSQFDRAYEQYF. In DNA form, the CDR3 reads TGTGCCAGCAGCCAGTTTGACAGGGCCTACGAGCAGTACTTC.

This clonotype was observed at least ten times. This sequence joins TRBV29-1 and TRBJ2-1; 8 nucleotides align to TRBD1. Germline V gives CDR1 SQVTM, CDR2 ANQGSEA. The V and J ends lost 4 bases and 8 bases, in that order; junction bases with no gene match: 10. The CDR3 has 14 residues. The DNA of the CDR3 is TGCAGCGTTGCCCCGGGACAGGAGGTGGATGAGCAGTTCTTC. Its protein is CSVAPGQEVDEQFF.

This clonotype was observed a handful of times. The J gene is TRBJ1-1, the V gene TRBV7-2; D is unresolved. Trimming took off 5 bases at V and 5 bases at J, with 18 bases between the two ends. This CDR3 comprises 15 residues. Germline CDR1 is SGHTA and CDR2 is FQGNSA. The CDR3 DNA follows: TGTGCCAGCAGCCTCCGGACGGCGTCGGAGACTGAAGCTTTCTTT. It specifies CASSLRTASETEAFF.

This clonotype was seen more than once but under ten times. The CDR3 DNA reads TGCGCCAGCAGCCAAGTGGGGTCCCCGGGAAGTTCAGAGCAGTTCTTC. Protein: CASSQVGSPGSSEQFF. This chain links TRBV4-3 with TRBJ2-1, with TRBD2 as a possible D gene (5 bases). Trimming removed 1 base from V and 10 bases from J, with 20 bases in between. Germline CDR1 reads LGHNA; CDR2 reads YSLEER. CDR3 length: 16 amino acids.

This clonotype was observed a handful of times. This chain links TRBV20-1 with TRBJ1-1; D may be TRBD1 (6 bases). This CDR3 is 13 amino acids long. Germline loops: CDR1 DFQATT, CDR2 SNEGSKA (reference sequence). V lost 6 bases to trimming and J lost 0 bases, with 11 bases between them. CDR3 region: CSAEQGVNTEAFF. CDR3 sequence (DNA): TGCAGTGCAGAACAGGGAGTGAACACTGAAGCTTTCTTT.

This clonotype was detected a few times. The CDR3 is CASSPLGEGRMNTEAFF. DNA of the CDR3: TGTGCCAGCTCACCACTCGGCGAGGGTCGGATGAACACTGAAGCTTTCTTT. This chain uses TRBV18 with TRBJ1-1, with D unclear. The ends were cut back, 1 base at V and 0 bases at J, with 15 bases in the middle. From germline, CDR1 is KGHSH and CDR2 LQKENI. The CDR3 runs to 17 residues.

In this sample, this clonotype turned up many times. This chain uses TRBV29-1 with TRBJ2-5, with TRBD2 matching over 8 bases. The CDR3 is 15 amino acids. V lost 3 bases and J lost 3; bases outside the gene matches: 9. CDR1 is SQVTM and CDR2 is ANQGSEA in the germline V gene. CDR3: CSVEGGELAEETQYF. CDR3 nucleotides: TGCAGCGTTGAGGGAGGAGAACTAGCGGAAGAGACCCAGTACTTC.

The chain combines TRBV27 with TRBJ2-7, with D maybe TRBD2 (6 bases). This CDR3 is built from 15 residues. Germline CDR1 is MNHEY and CDR2 is SMNVEV (reference sequence). Trimming left V 3 bases short and J 2 bases short, with 14 bases between. The CDR3 here is CASSLGLRPPYEQYF. The CDR3 DNA is TGTGCCAGCAGTTTGGGACTCCGGCCCCCCTACGAGCAGTACTTC.

This chain links TRBV5-1 with TRBJ2-2; maybe TRBD1 (5 bases). The length of the CDR3 is 16 residues. Trimming took off 0 bases at V and 6 bases at J, with 15 bases between the two ends. Germline V gene sequence: CDR1 SGHRS, CDR2 YFSETQ. The CDR3 DNA follows: TGCGCCAGCAGCTTGGCCATCGGCAGGGCGCCCGGGGAGCTGTTTTTT. This gives the protein CASSLAIGRAPGELFF.

The gene calls are TRBV30 and TRBJ2-3; 11 nucleotides agree with TRBD2. V dropped 3 bases and J dropped 0; count of bases not matched to a gene: 8. The CDR3 is 17 amino acids. Per the germline V gene, CDR1 is GTSNPN and CDR2 is SVGIG (reference sequence). CDR3 coding DNA: TGTGCCTGGAGGGGAACCGGGACTAGCGGTAGCACAGATACGCAGTATTTT. Its protein product is CAWRGTGTSGSTDTQYF.

J is TRBJ2-7 and V is TRBV3-1, with no clear D. Trimming cost V 8 bases and J 5 bases, with 10 bases left between them. The germline gives CDR1 LGHDT, CDR2 YNNKEL (reference sequence). CDR3 length equals 11 residues. The CDR3 nucleotides read TGTGCCAGCGGGTCCACAGACGAGCAGTACTTC. Amino acids: CASGSTDEQYF.

V usage is TRBV5-1 and J usage is TRBJ1-4, with TRBD1 as a possible D gene (5 bases). V lost 4 bases to trimming and J lost 0 bases, with 22 bases between them. Germline V gene lookup returns CDR1 SGHRS and CDR2 YFSETQ. This CDR3 is 19 amino acids long. The DNA of the CDR3 is TGCGCCAGCAGCATAGGGGCCTATAGGGGAGTCGCAACTAATGAAAAACTGTTTTTT. Its translation: CASSIGAYRGVATNEKLFF. Complete variable domain (other parts from reference TRBV5-1 and TRBJ1-4): KAGVTQTPRYLIKTRGQQVTLSCSPISGHRSVSWYQQTPGQGLQFLFEYFSETQRNKGNFPGRFSGRQFSNSRSEMNVSTLELGDSALYLCASSIGAYRGVATNEKLFFGSGTQLSVL.

In its sample, this clonotype was seen many times. The rearrangement joins TRBV7-8 to TRBJ2-5, with 12 bases identical to TRBD1. Unmatched junction bases numbered 6, after V lost 3 bases and J lost 4 bases. The CDR3 sequence is 16 residues long. The germline gives CDR1 SGHVS, CDR2 FQNEAQ. CDR3 sequence: CASSLSGTGGRETQYF. CDR3 nucleotides: TGTGCCAGCAGCTTGTCCGGGACAGGGGGCCGAGAGACCCAGTACTTC. Combining the CDR3 with reference TRBV7-8 and TRBJ2-5 gives the whole variable domain GAGVSQSPRYKVAKRGQDVALRCDPISGHVSLFWYQQALGQGPEFLTYFQNEAQLDKSGLPSDRFFAERPEGSVSTLKIQRTQQEDSAVYLCASSLSGTGGRETQYFGPGTRLLVL.

This clonotype was picked up one time. This may stem from a read error, because a much larger clone lies one nucleotide away. CDR3 DNA: TGCAGCGTTGATGATAGGGGACATACGCTAACCCAAGAGACCCAGTACTTC. Its translation is CSVDDRGHTLTQETQYF. V and J are TRBV29-1 and TRBJ2-5; D may be TRBD1 (6 bases). Per the germline V gene, CDR1 is SQVTM and CDR2 is ANQGSEA. V was pared by 3 bases and J by 1 base, with 21 bases between. This CDR3 region has 17 residues.

The chain combines TRBV4-3 with TRBJ1-6; 7 positions match TRBD1. CDR3 size: 16 residues. Trimming cost V 1 base and J 13 bases; bases outside gene matches: 13. The germline CDR1 and CDR2 sequences are LGHNA and YSLEER. CDR3 in amino acids: CASSQATGTALGPLHF. DNA for the CDR3: TGCGCCAGCAGCCAAGCCACCGGGACAGCCCTAGGGCCCCTCCACTTT.

This clonotype was seen only a few times. This chain links TRBV6-5 with TRBJ2-1; 11 bases fit TRBD2. Germline V CDR1 and CDR2: MNHEY, SVGAGI. The CDR3 totals 15 residues. Trimming removed 8 bases from V and 9 bases from J; junction bases left unmatched: 12. CDR3 sequence: CASGRTSGSGVEQFF. DNA for the CDR3: TGTGCCAGCGGCAGAACTAGCGGGAGCGGAGTTGAGCAGTTCTTC.

The J gene is TRBJ2-7, the V gene TRBV29-1, with D possibly TRBD2 on 6 matching bases. The CDR3 is 13 amino acids. V shed 4 bases and J shed 4 bases, with 14 bases lying between them. Germline loops: CDR1 SQVTM, CDR2 ANQGSEA. DNA for the CDR3: TGCAGCGTTGGGGACTTCGAAAAGTACGAGCAGTACTTC. Residues: CSVGDFEKYEQYF.

This clonotype was picked up many times. The CDR3 coding sequence is TGCGCCAGCAGCCCTAGTCTTACTAGCGGGGGCTCCTCCTACAATGAGCAGTTCTTC. Protein product: CASSPSLTSGGSSYNEQFF. This chain uses TRBV5-1 with TRBJ2-1; 11 bases are a match to TRBD2. CDR1 is SGHRS, CDR2 YFSETQ, per germline. V was clipped by 4 bases and J by 0 bases; unmatched bases: 12. This CDR3 has 19 residues.

This clonotype was seen ten or more times. The DNA of the CDR3 is TGTGCCAGCAGCCCGTACACGACTAGCGGGGGATTCAATGAGCAGTTCTTC. Encoded protein: CASSPYTTSGGFNEQFF. The gene calls are TRBV11-2 and TRBJ2-1, with TRBD2 matching over 12 bases. Germline V gene sequence: CDR1 SGHAT, CDR2 FQNNGV. The CDR3 sequence is 17 residues long. The trim removed 5 bases at V and 6 bases at J, leaving 11 bases unmatched. Filled out from reference TRBV11-2 and TRBJ2-1, the complete variable domain reads EAGVAQSPRYKIIEKRQSVAFWCNPISGHATLYWYQQILGQGPKLLIQFQNNGVVDDSQLPKDRFSAERLKGVDSTLKIQPAKLEDSAVYLCASSPYTTSGGFNEQFFGPGTRLTVL.